This T cell receptor beta chain is drawn from a study of cytomegalovirus exposure and HLA in healthy donors. Study findings and constraints: Subsequent analysis found a tendency for first-cohort TCR clusters to co-occur within the 120 or so validation repertoires. TCR sequences were mostly rare, though some public TCRs occurred in many donors. The study labeled 180 or so TCR beta chains cytomegalovirus-associated.

Method: immunoSEQ multiplex PCR; TCRdb's copy keeps in-frame clones and lacks some. The data show more than 150,000 clones, 80% to 85% seen once. A remark on this clone: Its antigen is currently unknown.

The sample was PBMCs. This receptor was obtained from a woman younger than 30 in good health and CMV-seropositive.

The chain's CDR3 is CASSLLGQGDYGYTF. In DNA, the CDR3 is TGCGCCAGCAGCCTCCTCGGACAGGGAGACTATGGCTACACCTTC. The chain links TRBV4-1 to TRBJ1-2, with 8 bases that match TRBD1. The CDR3 totals 15 residues. Germline V gene data show CDR1 as MGHRA and CDR2 as YSYEKL. V lost 4 bases to trimming and J lost 3 bases; unmatched junction nucleotides: 7.